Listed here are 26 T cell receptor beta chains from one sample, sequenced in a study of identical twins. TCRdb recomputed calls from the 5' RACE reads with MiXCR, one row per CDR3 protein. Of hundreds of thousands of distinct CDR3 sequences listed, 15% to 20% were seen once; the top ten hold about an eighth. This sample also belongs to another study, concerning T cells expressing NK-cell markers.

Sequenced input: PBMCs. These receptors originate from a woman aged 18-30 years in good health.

CDR3 bases: TGTGCCAGCAGTTACGGGGGGACAGTCGAAAAACTGTTTTTT. Protein sequence: CASSYGGTVEKLFF. The chain carries TRBV6-5 and TRBJ1-4, with 7 nucleotides matching TRBD1. This CDR3 has 14 amino acids. The germline gives CDR1 MNHEY, CDR2 SVGAGI. V dropped 2 bases and J dropped 8; count of bases not matched to a gene: 5.

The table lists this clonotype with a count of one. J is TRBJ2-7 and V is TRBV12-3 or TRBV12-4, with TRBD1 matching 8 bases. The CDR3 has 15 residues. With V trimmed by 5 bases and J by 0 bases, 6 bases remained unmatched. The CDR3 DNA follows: TGTGCCAGCAGTGTCGGACAGGGAGTCTCCTACGAGCAGTACTTC. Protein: CASSVGQGVSYEQYF.

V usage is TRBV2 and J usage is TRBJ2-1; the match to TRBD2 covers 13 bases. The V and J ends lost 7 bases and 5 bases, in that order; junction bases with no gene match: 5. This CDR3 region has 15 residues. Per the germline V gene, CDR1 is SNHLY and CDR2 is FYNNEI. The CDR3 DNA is TGTGCCAGCACTGGACTAGCGGGAGTTAACAATGAGCAGTTCTTC. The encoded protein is CASTGLAGVNNEQFF.

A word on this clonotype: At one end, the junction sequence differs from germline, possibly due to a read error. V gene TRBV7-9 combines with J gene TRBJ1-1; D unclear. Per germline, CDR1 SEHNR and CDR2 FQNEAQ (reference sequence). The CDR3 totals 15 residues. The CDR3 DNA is TGTGCCAGCCGCTTGCTTGGGTTGGTCGGGGCTGAAGCTTTCTTT. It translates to CASRLLGLVGAEAFF.

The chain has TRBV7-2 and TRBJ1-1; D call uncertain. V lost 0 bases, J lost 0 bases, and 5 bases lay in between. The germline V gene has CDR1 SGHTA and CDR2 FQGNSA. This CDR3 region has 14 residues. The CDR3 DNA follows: TGTGCCAGCAGCTTAGCGATCTTGAACACTGAAGCTTTCTTT. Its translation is CASSLAILNTEAFF.

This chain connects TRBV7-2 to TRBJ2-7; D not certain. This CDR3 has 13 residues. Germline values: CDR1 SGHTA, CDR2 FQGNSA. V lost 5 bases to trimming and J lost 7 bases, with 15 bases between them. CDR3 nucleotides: TGTGCCAGCAGCCCGAGGACCGAGAAGGAGCAGTACTTC. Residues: CASSPRTEKEQYF.

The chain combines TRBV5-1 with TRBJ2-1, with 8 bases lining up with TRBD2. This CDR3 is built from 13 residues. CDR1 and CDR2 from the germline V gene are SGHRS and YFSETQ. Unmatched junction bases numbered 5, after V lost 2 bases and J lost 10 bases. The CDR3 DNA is TGCGCCAGCAGCTTACTAGCGGACCCCGAGCAGTTCTTC. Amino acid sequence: CASSLLADPEQFF.

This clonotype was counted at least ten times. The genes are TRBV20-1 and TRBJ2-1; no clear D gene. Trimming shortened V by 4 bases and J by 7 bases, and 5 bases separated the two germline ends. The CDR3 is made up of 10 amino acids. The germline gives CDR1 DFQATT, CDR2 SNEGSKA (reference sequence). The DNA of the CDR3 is TGCAGTGCTACCATAAATGAGCAGTTCTTC. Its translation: CSATINEQFF.

CDR3 loop: CASSSGTMAPLHF. In nucleotides, the CDR3 is TGTGCCAGCAGCTCGGGTACGATGGCACCCCTCCACTTT. The chain employs TRBV5-5 and TRBJ1-6, with D uncertain. The CDR3 is made up of 13 amino acids. Germline assignment: CDR1 SGHKS and CDR2 YYEKEE (reference sequence). Trimming shortened V by 3 bases and J by 11 bases, and 12 bases separated the two germline ends. Based on the CDR3 plus reference TRBV5-5 and TRBJ1-6, the full variable domain is DAGVTQSPTHLIKTRGQQVTLRCSPISGHKSVSWYQQVLGQGPQFIFQYYEKEERGRGNFPDRFSARQFPNYSSELNVNALLLGDSALYLCASSSGTMAPLHFGNGTRLTVT.

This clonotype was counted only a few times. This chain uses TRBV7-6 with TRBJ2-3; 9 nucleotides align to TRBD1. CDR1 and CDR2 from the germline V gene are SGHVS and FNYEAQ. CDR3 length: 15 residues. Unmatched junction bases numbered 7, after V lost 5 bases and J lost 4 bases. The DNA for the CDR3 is TGTGCCAGCAGCCATGGGGGGACAGGGTCAGATACGCAGTATTTT. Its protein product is CASSHGGTGSDTQYF.

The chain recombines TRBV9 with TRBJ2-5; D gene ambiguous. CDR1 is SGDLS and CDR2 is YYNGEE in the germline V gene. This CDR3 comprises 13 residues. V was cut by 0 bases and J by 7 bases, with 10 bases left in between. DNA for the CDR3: TGTGCCAGCAGCGTAGGACCTGAGACGACCCAGTACTTC. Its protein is CASSVGPETTQYF.

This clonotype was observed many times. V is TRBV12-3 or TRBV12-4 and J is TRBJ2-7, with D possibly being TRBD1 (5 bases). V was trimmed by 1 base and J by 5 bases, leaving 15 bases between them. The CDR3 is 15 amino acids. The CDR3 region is CASSLGWGPPHEQYF. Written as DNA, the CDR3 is TGTGCCAGCAGTTTAGGCTGGGGCCCACCGCACGAGCAGTACTTC.

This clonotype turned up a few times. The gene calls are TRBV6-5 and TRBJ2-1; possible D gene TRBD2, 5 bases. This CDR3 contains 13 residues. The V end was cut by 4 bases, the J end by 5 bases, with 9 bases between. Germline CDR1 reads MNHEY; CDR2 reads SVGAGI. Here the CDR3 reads CASSFSGDNEQFF. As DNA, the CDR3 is TGTGCCAGCAGTTTCTCCGGGGACAATGAGCAGTTCTTC.

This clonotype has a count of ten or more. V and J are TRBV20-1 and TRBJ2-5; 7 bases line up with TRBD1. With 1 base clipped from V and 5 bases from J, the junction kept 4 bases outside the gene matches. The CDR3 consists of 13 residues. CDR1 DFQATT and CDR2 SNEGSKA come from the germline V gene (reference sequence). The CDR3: CSARVGGAETQYF. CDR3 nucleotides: TGCAGTGCTAGAGTAGGGGGCGCGGAGACCCAGTACTTC.

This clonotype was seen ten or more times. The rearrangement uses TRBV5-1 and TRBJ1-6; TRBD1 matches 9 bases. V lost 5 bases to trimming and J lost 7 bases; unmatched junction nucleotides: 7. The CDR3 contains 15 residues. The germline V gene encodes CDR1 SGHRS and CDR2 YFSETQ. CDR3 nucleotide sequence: TGCGCCAGCAGTCCTGCAACAGGGGGCAATTCACCCCTCCACTTT. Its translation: CASSPATGGNSPLHF.

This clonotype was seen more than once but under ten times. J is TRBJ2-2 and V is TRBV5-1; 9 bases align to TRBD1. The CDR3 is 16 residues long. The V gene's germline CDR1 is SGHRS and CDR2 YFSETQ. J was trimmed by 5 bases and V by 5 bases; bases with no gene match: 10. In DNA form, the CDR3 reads TGCGCCAGCAGATCCGGACAGGGGATTATGACCGGGGAGCTGTTTTTT. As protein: CASRSGQGIMTGELFF.

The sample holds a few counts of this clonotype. For the CDR3, the DNA is TGTGCCAGCAGCCCTCCGTTAGACAGCTCCTACAATGAGCAGTTCTTC. Encoded protein: CASSPPLDSSYNEQFF. The V and J genes are TRBV7-9 and TRBJ2-1, with TRBD1 as a possible D gene (5 bases). With 5 bases removed from V and 0 bases from J, the gap between germline ends came to 14 bases. The length of the CDR3 is 16 residues. Germline CDR1 SEHNR, CDR2 FQNEAQ (reference sequence). The full variable domain, with the rest looked up from reference TRBV7-9 and TRBJ2-1, is DTGVSQNPRHKITKRGQNVTFRCDPISEHNRLYWYRQTLGQGPEFLTYFQNEAQLEKSRLLSDRFSAERPKGSFSTLEIQRTEQGDSAMYLCASSPPLDSSYNEQFFGPGTRLTVL.

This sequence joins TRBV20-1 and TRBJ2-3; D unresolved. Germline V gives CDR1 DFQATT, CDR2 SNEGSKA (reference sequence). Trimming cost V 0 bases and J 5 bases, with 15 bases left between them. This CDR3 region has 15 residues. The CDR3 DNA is TGCAGTGCTAGAGATCCCCGGGCCCGAGGAGATACGCAGTATTTT. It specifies CSARDPRARGDTQYF.

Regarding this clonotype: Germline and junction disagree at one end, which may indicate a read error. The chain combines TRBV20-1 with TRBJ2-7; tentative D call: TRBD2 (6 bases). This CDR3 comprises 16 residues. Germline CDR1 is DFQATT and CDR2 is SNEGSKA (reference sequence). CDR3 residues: CCARDRRRDQTSKQYF. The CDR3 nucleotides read TGCTGTGCTAGAGATCGTCGGCGGGACCAAACTAGTAAGCAGTACTTC.

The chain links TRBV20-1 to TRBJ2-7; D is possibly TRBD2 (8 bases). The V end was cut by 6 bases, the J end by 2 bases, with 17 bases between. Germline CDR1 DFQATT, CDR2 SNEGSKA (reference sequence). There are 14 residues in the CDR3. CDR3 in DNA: TGCAGTGCCAGGGGGATAGCGGGGCCCTACGAGCAGTACTTC. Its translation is CSARGIAGPYEQYF.

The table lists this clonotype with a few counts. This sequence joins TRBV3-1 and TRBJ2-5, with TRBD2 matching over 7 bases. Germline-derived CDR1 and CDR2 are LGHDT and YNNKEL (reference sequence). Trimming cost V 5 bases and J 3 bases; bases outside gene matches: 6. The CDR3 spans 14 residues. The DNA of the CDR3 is TGTGCCAGCAGCTACCTAGCGGCTGAAGAGACCCAGTACTTC. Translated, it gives CASSYLAAEETQYF.

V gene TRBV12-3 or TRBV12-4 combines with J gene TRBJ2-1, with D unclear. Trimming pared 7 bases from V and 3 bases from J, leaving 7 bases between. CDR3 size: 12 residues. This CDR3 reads CASKVGYNEQFF. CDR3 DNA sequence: TGTGCCAGCAAGGTGGGCTACAATGAGCAGTTCTTC.

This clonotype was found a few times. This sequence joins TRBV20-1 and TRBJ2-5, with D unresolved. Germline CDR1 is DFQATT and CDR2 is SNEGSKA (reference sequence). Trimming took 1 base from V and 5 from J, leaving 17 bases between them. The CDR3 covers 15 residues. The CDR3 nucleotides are TGCAGTGCTAGAGCAACATCTTGGTACCTGGAGACCCAGTACTTC. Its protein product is CSARATSWYLETQYF.

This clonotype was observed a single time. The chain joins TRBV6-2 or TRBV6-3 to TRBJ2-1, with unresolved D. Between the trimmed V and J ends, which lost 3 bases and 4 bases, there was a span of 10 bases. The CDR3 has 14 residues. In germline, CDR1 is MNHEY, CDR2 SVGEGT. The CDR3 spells CASSYMGSYNEQFF. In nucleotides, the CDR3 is TGTGCCAGCAGTTATATGGGGTCGTACAATGAGCAGTTCTTC.

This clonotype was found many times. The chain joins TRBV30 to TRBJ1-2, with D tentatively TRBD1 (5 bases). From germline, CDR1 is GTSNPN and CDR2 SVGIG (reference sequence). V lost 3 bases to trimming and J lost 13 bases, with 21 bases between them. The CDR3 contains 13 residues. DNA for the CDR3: TGTGCCTGGAGACCCCCGGCGGGGCTACGGGTCACCTTC. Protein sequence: CAWRPPAGLRVTF.

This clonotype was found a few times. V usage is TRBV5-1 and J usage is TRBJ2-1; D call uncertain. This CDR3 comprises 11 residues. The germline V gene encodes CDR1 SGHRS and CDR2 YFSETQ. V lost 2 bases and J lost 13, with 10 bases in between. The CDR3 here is CASSFSASQFF. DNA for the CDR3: TGCGCCAGCAGCTTTTCGGCTAGTCAGTTCTTC. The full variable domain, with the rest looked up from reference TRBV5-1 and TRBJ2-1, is KAGVTQTPRYLIKTRGQQVTLSCSPISGHRSVSWYQQTPGQGLQFLFEYFSETQRNKGNFPGRFSGRQFSNSRSEMNVSTLELGDSALYLCASSFSASQFFGPGTRLTVL.